This note documents a single T cell receptor (beta chain) sequence. Its antigen is not known. Each donor was a Caucasian adult residing in Nashville, Tennessee. The authors divided CD4+ cells into CD45RA+ naive and CD45RA-negative memory subsets. Germline V gene lookup returns CDR1 SNHLY and CDR2 FYNNEI. This CDR3 has 13 residues. Between the trimmed V and J ends, which lost 8 bases and 3 bases, there was a span of 13 bases. The data are from a study of shared clonotypes between healthy human individuals. The overall study: Donors consisted of a couple of women and three men between 18 and 49. Broader study findings: Naive subsets usually exceeded memory subsets in estimated richness.

The repertoire was sequenced with immunoSEQ multiplex PCR; TCRdb's copy has only in-frame clones and lacks some. The table lists about 2.3 million clones, more than 85% of them singletons, with 0.39% in the top ten. The V gene is TRBV2, the J gene TRBJ1-1, with a possible D match to TRBD1 (5 bases). The clonotype was recovered from a young man in good health. Some clones in this sample may be carry-over from other donors' samples. Sequenced: naive CD4+ T cells from PBMCs. The subset: CD45RA+ positively selected. The CDR3 spells CASGWGPDTEAFF. CDR3 sequence (DNA): TGTGCCAGCGGGTGGGGCCCCGACACTGAAGCTTTCTTT. Based on the CDR3 plus reference TRBV2 and TRBJ1-1, the full variable domain is EPEVTQTPSHQVTQMGQEVILRCVPISNHLYFYWYRQILGQKVEFLVSFYNNEISEKSEIFDDQFSVERPDGSNFTLKIRSTKLEDSAMYFCASGWGPDTEAFFGQGTRLTVV.